One sample yielded the 11 T cell receptor beta chains listed below, sequenced in a study of regulatory T cells in long-lasting Graves disease. Sequencing libraries for TCR beta were prepared with iRepertoire HTBI primers and Arm-PCR of CDR3 regions. Each CDR3 protein is one row after TCRdb ran MiXCR on the multiplex PCR reads. The sample carries roughly 500,000 distinct CDR3 sequences, approximately 13% recorded once. The time point denotes: newly diagnosed GD, antithyroid drugs for less than 3 months. The TCR library used RNA extracted from PBMCs. These data were also filed under a second study, of T cells in Graves' hyperthyroidism and ophthalmopathy.

The sequencing here drew on peripheral blood mononuclear cells (PBMCs), taken at new diagnosis, from a patient treated with antithyroid drugs. Source of these receptors: a man aged 25-45 years with Graves disease.

The table lists this clonotype with many counts. V usage is TRBV28 and J usage is TRBJ2-2; D call uncertain. The CDR3 consists of 12 residues. Per the germline V gene, CDR1 is MDHEN and CDR2 is SYDVKM. Trimming removed 6 bases from V and 4 bases from J, with 6 bases in between. Written as DNA, the CDR3 is TGTGCCAGCAGCTTTACCACCGGGGAGCTGTTTTTT. Encoded protein: CASSFTTGELFF. The whole variable domain, remainder taken from reference TRBV28 and TRBJ2-2, is DVKVTQSSRYLVKRTGEKVFLECVQDMDHENMFWYRQDPGLGLRLIYFSYDVKMKEKGDIPEGYSVSREKKERFSLILESASTNQTSMYLCASSFTTGELFFGEGSRLTVL.

In its sample, this clonotype was seen a few times. The rearrangement joins TRBV11-2 to TRBJ1-5, with TRBD1 as a possible D gene (5 bases). Per germline, CDR1 SGHAT and CDR2 FQNNGV. Between the trimmed V and J ends, which lost 1 base and 7 bases, there was a span of 8 bases. The CDR3 has 13 amino acids. CDR3 in amino acids: CASSLGRAQPQHF. CDR3 coding DNA: TGTGCCAGCAGCTTAGGCAGGGCGCAGCCCCAGCATTTT.

Ten or more counts support this clonotype. The genes are TRBV2 and TRBJ1-5, with D uncertain. Germline V gene data show CDR1 as SNHLY and CDR2 as FYNNEI. This CDR3 has 12 amino acids. The germline V and J ends were trimmed by 8 bases and 9 bases, with 14 bases remaining between them. The CDR3 region is CASERETGPQHF. As DNA, the CDR3 is TGTGCCAGCGAGAGGGAAACCGGGCCCCAGCATTTT.

Comment on this clonotype: A much larger clonotype is one base distant, so this may be a read error. The chain employs TRBV29-1 and TRBJ2-7, with 8 bases aligning to TRBD1. Germline V gene data show CDR1 as SQVTM and CDR2 as ANQGSEA. This CDR3 is 15 amino acids long. DNA for the CDR3: TGCAGCGTTGTATCAGGGACAGGTCTTCGAAACGAGCGGTACTTC. Amino acid sequence: CSVVSGTGLRNERYF.

This clonotype was detected a few times. J is TRBJ2-3 and V is TRBV18; D is unclear. There are 15 residues in the CDR3. V lost 3 bases to trimming and J lost 2 bases, with 12 bases between them. CDR1 is KGHSH and CDR2 is LQKENI in the germline V gene. CDR3 DNA: TGTGCCAGCTCACCGACTGCGCTAAACACAGATACGCAGTATTTT. Amino acids: CASSPTALNTDTQYF.

This clonotype was counted at least ten times. In DNA, the CDR3 is TGTGCCATCAGTGGACCGGCTAGGTACAACGAGCAGTACTTC. Its translation is CAISGPARYNEQYF. This chain joins TRBV10-3 and TRBJ2-7, with D hard to call. Germline V gives CDR1 ENHRY, CDR2 SYGVKD. V gave up 4 bases and J gave up 5 bases, with 15 bases separating them. CDR3 length: 14 amino acids.

This clonotype was detected ten times or more. The CDR3 here is CSGQNLEAFF. CDR3 nucleotides: TGCAGTGGCCAGAACCTTGAAGCTTTCTTT. This chain links TRBV20-1 with TRBJ1-1; D remains unclear. Germline loops: CDR1 DFQATT, CDR2 SNEGSKA (reference sequence). Trimming removed 7 bases from V and 7 bases from J, with 10 bases in between. The CDR3 is 10 residues long.

This clonotype was recorded many times. The germline gene is not matched at one end of the junction; a read error may be the cause. The chain employs TRBV2 and TRBJ2-5; D is ambiguous. Per the germline V gene, CDR1 is SNHLY and CDR2 is FYNNEI. This CDR3 contains 9 residues. CDR3 protein: CASAETQYF. The CDR3 region has the DNA TGCGCCAGCGCCGAGACCCAGTACTTC.

This clonotype showed up many times. One junction end disagrees with the germline gene, perhaps due to a read error. The rearrangement joins TRBV6-1 to TRBJ1-2; tentative D call: TRBD1 (5 bases). CDR1 MNHNS and CDR2 SASEGT come from the germline V gene. The CDR3 runs to 12 residues. CDR3 residues: CASSEALPGQLF. CDR3 nucleotide sequence: TGTGCCAGCAGTGAAGCGCTTCCGGGGCAGCTCTTC.

This chain links TRBV5-1 with TRBJ2-6; D not certain. The V end lost 0 bases, the J end lost 3 bases, and 7 bases lay between the germline ends. The CDR3 is 15 residues long. Germline loops: CDR1 SGHRS, CDR2 YFSETQ. CDR3 residues: CASSLETVGANVLTF. The CDR3 DNA follows: TGCGCCAGCAGCTTGGAGACGGTTGGGGCCAACGTCCTGACTTTC.

The chain couples TRBV24-1 to TRBJ2-6, with D unresolved. The CDR3 loop spans 15 amino acids. Trimming pared 7 bases from V and 0 bases from J, leaving 9 bases between. Germline V lookup: CDR1 KGHDR, CDR2 SFDVKD. CDR3 DNA sequence: TGTGCCACCAGCGATCAAGACTCTGGGGCCAACGTCCTGACTTTC. Amino acids: CATSDQDSGANVLTF.